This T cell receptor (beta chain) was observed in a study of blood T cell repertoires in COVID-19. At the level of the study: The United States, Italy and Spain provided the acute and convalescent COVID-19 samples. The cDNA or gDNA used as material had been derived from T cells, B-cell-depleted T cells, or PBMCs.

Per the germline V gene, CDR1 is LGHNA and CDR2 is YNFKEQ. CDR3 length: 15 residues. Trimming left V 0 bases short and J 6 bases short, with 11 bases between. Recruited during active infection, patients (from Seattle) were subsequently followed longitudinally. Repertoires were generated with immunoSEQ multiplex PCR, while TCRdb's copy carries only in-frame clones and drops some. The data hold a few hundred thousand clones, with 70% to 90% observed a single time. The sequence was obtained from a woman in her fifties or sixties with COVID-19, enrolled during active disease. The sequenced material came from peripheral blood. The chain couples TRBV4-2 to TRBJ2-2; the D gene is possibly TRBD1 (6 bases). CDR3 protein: CASSQDRQDAGELFF. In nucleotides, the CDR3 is TGTGCCAGCAGCCAAGATCGACAGGACGCCGGGGAGCTGTTTTTT.